There are a few counts of the clone carrying this T cell receptor beta chain. These data belong to a study of blood T cell repertoires in COVID-19. Trimming left V 3 bases short and J 7 bases short, with 16 bases between. CDR1 is SNHLY and CDR2 is FYNNEI in the germline V gene. The CDR3 consists of 15 residues. Everyone who took part was roughly 18 to 90 years old, and they came from 24 US areas. Generated by immunoSEQ multiplex PCR, the TCRdb table keeps only in-frame clones and is missing some. The table includes about 160,000 clones, approximately 84% detected once. The sample consisted of PBMCs or T cells enriched from blood (not recorded which). This TCR was sampled from a woman between 40 and 55 years old with acute COVID-19. The V gene is TRBV2, the J gene TRBJ1-5; D unresolved. CDR3 region: CASSERWAGRQPQHF. The CDR3 nucleotides are TGTGCCAGCAGTGAGAGGTGGGCTGGGAGACAGCCCCAGCATTTT.